The clone carrying this T cell receptor (beta chain) occurred a few times. V was pared by 4 bases and J by 10 bases, with 4 bases of the junction left unmatched. Germline V lookup: CDR1 SGHAT, CDR2 FQNNGV. The CDR3 runs 13 residues. The data are from a study of cytomegalovirus exposure and HLA in healthy donors. The PCR used 60 Vbeta and 13 Jbeta primers. Original handling: There were around 80 million unique TCR beta chains by a later count, and 10 million to 12 million of them were shared. Repertoires were generated with immunoSEQ multiplex PCR, while TCRdb's copy carries only in-frame clones and drops some. The DNA was the basis for D and trimming; V, J and clone size are from that table. The sample lists over 75,000 clones; 77% were seen once.

This receptor was identified in a man aged 45-65 years in good health and CMV-seropositive. The V and J genes are TRBV11-2 and TRBJ1-6, with 7 bases identical to TRBD1. Sequenced input: PBMCs. CDR3 amino acids: CASSYDRASPLHF. In DNA form, the CDR3 reads TGTGCCAGCAGCTATGACAGGGCCTCACCCCTCCACTTT.